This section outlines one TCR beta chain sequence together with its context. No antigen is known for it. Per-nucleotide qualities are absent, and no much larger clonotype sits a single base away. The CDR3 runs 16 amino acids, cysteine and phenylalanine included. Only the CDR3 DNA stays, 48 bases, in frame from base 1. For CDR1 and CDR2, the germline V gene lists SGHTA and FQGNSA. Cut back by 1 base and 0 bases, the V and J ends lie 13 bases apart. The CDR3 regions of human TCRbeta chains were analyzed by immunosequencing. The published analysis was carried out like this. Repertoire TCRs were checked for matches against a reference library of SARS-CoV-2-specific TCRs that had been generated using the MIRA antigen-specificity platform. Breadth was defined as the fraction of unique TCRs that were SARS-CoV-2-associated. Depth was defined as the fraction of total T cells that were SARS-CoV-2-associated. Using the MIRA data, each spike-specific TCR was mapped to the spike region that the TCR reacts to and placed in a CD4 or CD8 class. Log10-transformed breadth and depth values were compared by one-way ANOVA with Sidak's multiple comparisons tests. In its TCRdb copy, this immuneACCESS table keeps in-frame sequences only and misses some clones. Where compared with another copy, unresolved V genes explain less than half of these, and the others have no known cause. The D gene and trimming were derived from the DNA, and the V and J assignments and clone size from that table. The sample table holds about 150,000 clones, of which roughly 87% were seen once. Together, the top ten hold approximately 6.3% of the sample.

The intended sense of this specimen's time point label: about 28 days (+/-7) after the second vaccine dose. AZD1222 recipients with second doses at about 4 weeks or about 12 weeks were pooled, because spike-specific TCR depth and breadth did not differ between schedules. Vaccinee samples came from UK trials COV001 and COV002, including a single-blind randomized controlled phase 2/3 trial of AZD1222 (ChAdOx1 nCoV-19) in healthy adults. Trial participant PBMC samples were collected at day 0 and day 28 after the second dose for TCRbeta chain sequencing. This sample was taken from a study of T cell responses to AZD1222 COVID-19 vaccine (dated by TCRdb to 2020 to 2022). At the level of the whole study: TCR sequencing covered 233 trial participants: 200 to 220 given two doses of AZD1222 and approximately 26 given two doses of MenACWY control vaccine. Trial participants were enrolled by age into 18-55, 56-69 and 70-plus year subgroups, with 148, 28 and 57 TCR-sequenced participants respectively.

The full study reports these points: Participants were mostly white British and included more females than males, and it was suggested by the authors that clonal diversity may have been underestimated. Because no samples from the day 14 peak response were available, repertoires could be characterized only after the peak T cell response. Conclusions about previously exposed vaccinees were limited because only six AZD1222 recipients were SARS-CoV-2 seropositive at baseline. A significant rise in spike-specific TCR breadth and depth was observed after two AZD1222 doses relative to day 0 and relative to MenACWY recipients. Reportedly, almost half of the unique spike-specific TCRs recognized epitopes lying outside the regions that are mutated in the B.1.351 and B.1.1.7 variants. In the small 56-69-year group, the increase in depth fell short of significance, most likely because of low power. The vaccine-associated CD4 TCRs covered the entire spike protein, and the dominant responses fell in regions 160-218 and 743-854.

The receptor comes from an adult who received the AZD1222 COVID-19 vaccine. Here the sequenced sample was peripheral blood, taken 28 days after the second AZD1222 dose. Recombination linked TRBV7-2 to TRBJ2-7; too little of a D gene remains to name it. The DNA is TGTGCCAGCAGCTTAGAAAAGGGCAGAATCTCCTACGAGCAGTACTTC. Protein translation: CASSLEKGRISYEQYF.